One sample yielded the 21 T cell receptor beta chains listed below, sequenced in a study of control samples from healthy donors and cancer patients (dated by TCRdb to 2020 to 2022). Library preparation employed the immunoSEQ multiplex PCR assay. In its TCRdb copy, this immuneACCESS table keeps in-frame sequences only and misses some clones. Where compared with another copy, unresolved V genes explain less than half of these, and the others have no known cause. The sample yields around 82,000 clones; more than 75% were counted once. The ten biggest clones cover about 18% of the sample. The material sequenced was blood. The receptors derive from a man aged 45 to 65 in good health.

V gene TRBV6-4 combines with J gene TRBJ1-2; 8 bases line up with TRBD1. The V segment lost 4 bases and the J segment 4 bases; nucleotides outside the gene matches: 11. This CDR3 spans 16 amino acids. Looked up from germline, CDR1 is MRHNA and CDR2 is SNTAGT. The CDR3: CASSAQAGQGSYGYTF. The CDR3 bases are TGTGCCAGCAGTGCCCAGGCCGGACAGGGAAGCTATGGCTACACCTTC.

The rearrangement joins TRBV5-6 to TRBJ2-7; TRBD1 or TRBD2 may be the D gene (5 bases each). The CDR3 length is 15 residues. Per the germline V gene, CDR1 is SGHDT and CDR2 is YYEEEE. Trimming took 5 bases from V and 3 from J, leaving 18 bases between them. In nucleotides, the CDR3 is TGTGCCAGCAGTCCCGGGGACCGACCATACTACGAGCAGTACGTC. Amino acids: CASSPGDRPYYEQYV.

This sequence joins TRBV18 and TRBJ1-2; D gene unclear. CDR1 and CDR2 (germline): KGHSH, LQKENI. The ends were cut back, 3 bases at V and 8 bases at J, with 7 bases in the middle. CDR3 length: 11 amino acids. The CDR3 reads CASSPGVGYTF. The CDR3, as DNA: TGTGCCAGCTCACCGGGCGTCGGCTACACCTTC.

The count of this clone is one. The J gene is TRBJ2-1, the V gene TRBV5-6, with D tentatively TRBD1 (6 bases). The CDR3 runs to 16 residues. Trimming removed 4 bases from V and 0 bases from J, with 14 bases in between. Germline V CDR1 and CDR2: SGHDT, YYEEEE. In DNA form, the CDR3 reads TGTGCCAGCAGCCGTTACTTAGGGGGCTCCTACAATGAGCAGTTCTTC. Residues: CASSRYLGGSYNEQFF.

V is TRBV28 and J is TRBJ2-1; a possible D gene is TRBD1 (6 bases). The CDR3 is 15 residues long. The germline V gene encodes CDR1 MDHEN and CDR2 SYDVKM. Between the trimmed V and J ends, which lost 7 bases and 4 bases, there was a span of 17 bases. CDR3 nucleotides: TGTGCCAGCACCCTGGGGGTAGGGGGATACAATGAGCAGTTCTTC. Translated: CASTLGVGGYNEQFF.

The chain employs TRBV7-2 and TRBJ2-1; D is unresolved. CDR1 and CDR2 (germline): SGHTA, FQGNSA. The CDR3 is 12 residues long. Deletions cut 5 bases from V and 7 bases from J, with 9 bases between. The CDR3 DNA reads TGTGCCAGCAGCCCTGAAAATAATGAGCAGTTCTTC. It is translated as CASSPENNEQFF.

V and J are TRBV7-2 and TRBJ1-2; 7 bases map to TRBD1. V lost 8 bases to trimming and J lost 4 bases; unmatched junction nucleotides: 7. The CDR3 spans 13 residues. Germline values: CDR1 SGHTA, CDR2 FQGNSA. CDR3 nucleotides: TGTGCCAGCGCGATTCAGGGGGGCTATGGCTACACCTTC. Protein: CASAIQGGYGYTF. The entire variable domain, with the rest obtained from reference TRBV7-2 and TRBJ1-2, is as follows: GAGVSQSPSNKVTEKGKDVELRCDPISGHTALYWYRQSLGQGLEFLIYFQGNSAPDKSGLPSDRFSAERTGGSVSTLTIQRTQQEDSAVYLCASAIQGGYGYTFGSGTRLTVV.

The V call is TRBV15, the J call TRBJ1-5, with a tentative D call TRBD1 (6 bases). Germline-derived CDR1 and CDR2 are LNHNV and YYDKDF (reference sequence). The CDR3 has 15 residues. V was shortened by 4 bases and J by 2 bases, with 12 bases between the two germline ends. The CDR3 loop is CATSTDRGGNQPQHF. DNA of the CDR3: TGTGCCACCAGCACGGACAGAGGAGGCAATCAGCCCCAGCATTTT.

CDR3 DNA: TGTGCCAGCAGCTTAGCGCCAGGGGGCACAGATACGCAGTATTTT. Encoded protein: CASSLAPGGTDTQYF. V usage is TRBV7-2 and J usage is TRBJ2-3; a possible D gene is TRBD1 (6 bases). CDR1 is SGHTA, CDR2 FQGNSA, per germline. The CDR3 is 15 amino acids. V gave up 0 bases and J gave up 1 base, with 8 bases separating them.

The chain is built from TRBV18 and TRBJ1-1; 8 nucleotides agree with TRBD1. The CDR3 length is 16 residues. CDR1 and CDR2 (germline): KGHSH, LQKENI. V was clipped by 3 bases and J by 1 base; unmatched bases: 7. The CDR3: CASSPDRGRGNTEAFF. CDR3 coding DNA: TGTGCCAGCTCACCCGACAGGGGCCGGGGGAACACTGAAGCTTTCTTT.

The chain recombines TRBV7-9 with TRBJ2-1; D possibly corresponds to TRBD2 (6 bases). Germline CDR1 reads SEHNR; CDR2 reads FQNEAQ (reference sequence). The CDR3 spans 13 residues. Trimming removed 5 bases at V and 10 bases at J, with 15 bases between. CDR3: CASSPGLELEQFF. The CDR3 bases are TGTGCCAGCAGCCCGGGACTGGAACTAGAGCAGTTCTTC.

The genes are TRBV11-3 and TRBJ2-7; 12 nucleotides agree with TRBD2. The CDR3 is made up of 18 amino acids. The V gene end was trimmed by 7 bases and the J gene end by 0 bases; junction bases not matched to a gene: 13. CDR1 is SGHNT and CDR2 is YENEEA in the germline V gene. The CDR3 nucleotides read TGTGCCAGCACCCTTAGGGCTAGCGGGAGGGGATCCTCCTACGAGCAGTACTTC. Residues: CASTLRASGRGSSYEQYF.

V is TRBV5-6 and J is TRBJ1-5; 7 bases align to TRBD1. The CDR3 extends over 13 amino acids. Trimming removed 1 base from V and 6 bases from J; junction bases left unmatched: 1. Germline CDR1 and CDR2: SGHDT and YYEEEE. CDR3 residues: CASSLTGVQPQHF. CDR3 in DNA: TGTGCCAGCAGCTTGACAGGGGTTCAGCCCCAGCATTTT.

The sample holds one count of this clone. This chain joins TRBV18 and TRBJ1-5, with D tentatively TRBD1 (5 bases). V lost 3 bases to trimming and J lost 5 bases, with 11 bases between them. Germline CDR1 and CDR2: KGHSH and LQKENI. This CDR3 region has 14 residues. In nucleotides, the CDR3 is TGTGCCAGCTCACCCGGGACCCGGGATCAGCCCCAGCATTTT. The encoded protein is CASSPGTRDQPQHF.

The rearrangement joins TRBV3-1 (or the pseudogene TRBV3-2) to TRBJ1-6; 10 nucleotides line up with TRBD1. CDR3 length equals 15 residues. Germline trimming cut 4 bases from V and 5 bases from J; bases unmatched to any gene: 2. Germline assignment: CDR1 LGHDT and CDR2 YNNKEL (reference sequence). CDR3 loop: CASSRQGADNSPLHF. In nucleotides, the CDR3 is TGTGCCAGCAGCCGACAGGGGGCCGATAATTCACCCCTCCACTTT.

The V and J genes are TRBV13 and TRBJ2-5; D gene unclear. V was shortened by 5 bases and J by 5 bases, with 15 bases between the two germline ends. The CDR3 runs 14 residues. Germline lookup yields CDR1 PRHDT and CDR2 FYEKMQ (reference sequence). The CDR3 sequence: CASSTWTLRETQYF. The CDR3 nucleotides are TGTGCCAGCAGCACATGGACGCTCCGCGAGACCCAGTACTTC.

This clone was counted once. The chain uses TRBV9 and TRBJ2-1; 8 bases agree with TRBD2. This CDR3 region has 16 residues. With V trimmed by 0 bases and J by 5 bases, 7 bases remained unmatched. The germline CDR1 and CDR2 sequences are SGDLS and YYNGEE. This chain's CDR3 is CASSVVTGAGDNEQFF. The DNA of the CDR3 is TGTGCCAGCAGCGTAGTAACGGGAGCGGGAGACAATGAGCAGTTCTTC.

The chain carries TRBV4-3 and TRBJ2-5; 10 positions agree with TRBD2. CDR1 LGHNA and CDR2 YSLEER come from the germline V gene. J gave up 1 base and V 1 base, and 3 bases lay outside the gene matches. CDR3 length: 16 amino acids. CDR3 DNA sequence: TGCGCCAGCAGCCAAGGATCTAGCGGGGGCCAAGAGACCCAGTACTTC. Amino acids: CASSQGSSGGQETQYF.

The DNA for the CDR3 is TGTGCCAGCAGCTTAGCGGCGGGGAATCAGCCCCAGCATTTT. Translation gives CASSLAAGNQPQHF. The chain uses TRBV7-8 and TRBJ1-5; D remains unclear. The CDR3 covers 14 residues. V was clipped by 0 bases and J by 4 bases, with 7 bases between them. The germline V gene has CDR1 SGHVS and CDR2 FQNEAQ.

This rearrangement joins TRBV4-2 to TRBJ1-3; 7 nucleotides agree with TRBD1. V gave up 0 bases and J gave up 4 bases; unmatched junction bases: 6. This CDR3 contains 16 residues. Germline V gene data show CDR1 as LGHNA and CDR2 as YNFKEQ. The chain's CDR3 is CASSQDHTGAGNTIYF. CDR3 DNA sequence: TGTGCCAGCAGCCAAGATCATACAGGGGCGGGAAACACCATATATTTT.

The CDR3 region has the DNA TGTGCTAGTGGACCACCCCCCGGGAGAGACCAGTACTTC. Amino acid sequence: CASGPPPGRDQYF. This chain links TRBV12-5 with TRBJ2-5; possibly TRBD2 for D (6 bases). The CDR3 has 13 amino acids. Germline V lookup: CDR1 LGHNT, CDR2 FRNRAP. V was clipped by 6 bases and J by 10 bases, with 18 bases between them. Full variable domain (missing parts from reference TRBV12-5 and TRBJ2-5): DARVTQTPRHKVTEMGQEVTMRCQPILGHNTVFWYRQTMMQGLELLAYFRNRAPLDDSGMPKDRFSAEMPDATLATLKIQPSEPRDSAVYFCASGPPPGRDQYFGPGTRLLVL.